The clone carrying this TCR beta chain came up once. The data derive from a study of shared clonotypes between healthy human individuals. V was cut by 4 bases and J by 4 bases, with 13 bases left in between. The CDR3 is made up of 13 amino acids. Germline V lookup: CDR1 SQVTM, CDR2 ANQGSEA. Sequencing was performed with immunoSEQ multiplex PCR; in TCRdb, only in-frame clones are kept and a portion is missing. Here the sample spans about 2.5 million clones, around 92% being singletons. This TCR was recovered from a man younger than 30 in good health. Some clones in this sample may be carry-over from other donors' samples. The J gene is TRBJ1-2, the V gene TRBV29-1; no reliable D call. The sequencing input was naive CD4+ T cells from PBMCs. Specified subset: CD45RA+ positively selected. The DNA of the CDR3 is TGCAGCGTTGTCCGGCCCACGGGCTATGGCTACACCTTC. Its translation is CSVVRPTGYGYTF.